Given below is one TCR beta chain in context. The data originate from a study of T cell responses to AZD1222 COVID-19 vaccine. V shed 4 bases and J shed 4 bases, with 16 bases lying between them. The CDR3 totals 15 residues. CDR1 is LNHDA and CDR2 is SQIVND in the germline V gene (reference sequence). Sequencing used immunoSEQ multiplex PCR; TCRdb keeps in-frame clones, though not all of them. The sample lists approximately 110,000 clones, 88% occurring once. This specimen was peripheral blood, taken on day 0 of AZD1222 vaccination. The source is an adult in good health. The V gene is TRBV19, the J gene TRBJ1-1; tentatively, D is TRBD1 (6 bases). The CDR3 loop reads CASSSSEGGGTEAFF. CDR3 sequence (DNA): TGTGCCAGTAGTAGCTCCGAGGGAGGGGGCACTGAAGCTTTCTTT.